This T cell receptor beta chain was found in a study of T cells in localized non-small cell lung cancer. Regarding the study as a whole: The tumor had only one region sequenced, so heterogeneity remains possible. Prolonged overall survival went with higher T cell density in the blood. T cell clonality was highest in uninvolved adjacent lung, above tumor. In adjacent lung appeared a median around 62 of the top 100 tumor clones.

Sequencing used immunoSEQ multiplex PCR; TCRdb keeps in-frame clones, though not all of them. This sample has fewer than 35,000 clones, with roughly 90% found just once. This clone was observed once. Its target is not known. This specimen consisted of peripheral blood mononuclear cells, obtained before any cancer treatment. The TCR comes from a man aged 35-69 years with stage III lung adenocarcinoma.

The CDR3: CASSRYGGQGAPSNQPQHF. The CDR3 bases are TGCGCCAGCAGCCGGTATGGGGGGCAGGGGGCGCCTAGCAATCAGCCCCAGCATTTT. This chain uses TRBV4-1 with TRBJ1-5, with 8 bases that match TRBD1. V dropped 4 bases and J dropped 0; count of bases not matched to a gene: 14. CDR1 is MGHRA and CDR2 is YSYEKL in the germline V gene. The CDR3 has 19 amino acids.